Listed below are T cell receptor beta chains from one sample, sequenced in a study of blood T cell repertoires in COVID-19. Data came from immunoSEQ multiplex PCR; TCRdb stores just in-frame clones and leaves some out. The profile shows approximately 100,000 clones, 88% of them singletons. The source material was peripheral blood. The receptors originated from a human donor in a cohort sampled during active COVID-19. Both conserved end residues are part of each CDR3. The order of the fields is J gene, clone size, V gene, D gene, CDR3 DNA, CDR3 protein. A D gene is named only where the DNA matches it firmly. Expanded clones are given a class, and other clones once, few, many or no size at all.

J: TRBJ2-1; size: NA; V: TRBV9; D: NA; DNA: TGTGCCAGCAGCAGTACTTGGGGGCTCAATGAGCAGTTCTTC; CDR3: CASSSTWGLNEQFF
J: TRBJ2-5; size: once; V: TRBV10-3; D: NA; DNA: TGTGCCATCAGTAAGAACCCACAGGAGACCCAGTACTTC; CDR3: CAISKNPQETQYF
J: TRBJ2-3; size: NA; V: TRBV5-1; D: NA; DNA: TGCGCCAGCAGCTTGGAACAGGGCCAAGATACGCAGTATTTT; CDR3: CASSLEQGQDTQYF
J: TRBJ2-6; size: NA; V: TRBV7-2; D: NA; DNA: TGTGCCAGCAGCTTAGCCTGGGCAGCCGCCGGGGCCAACGTCCTGACTTTC; CDR3: CASSLAWAAAGANVLTF
J: TRBJ2-1; size: NA; V: TRBV5-5; D: TRBD2; DNA: TGTGCCAGCAGCCCGACCCCAGCGGGAGGGAGGGGTGAGCAGTTCTTC; CDR3: CASSPTPAGGRGEQFF
J: TRBJ1-6; size: NA; V: TRBV28; D: TRBD1; DNA: TGTGCCAGCTGGGACAGTAGGAATTCACCCCTCCACTTT; CDR3: CASWDSRNSPLHF
J: TRBJ2-7; size: NA; V: TRBV4-2; D: TRBD1; DNA: TGTGCCAGCAGCCAAGAGCGACAGGGGAGACGATCCTACGAGCAGTACTTC; CDR3: CASSQERQGRRSYEQYF
J: TRBJ2-5; size: NA; V: TRBV7-3; D: NA; DNA: TGTGCCAGCAGCCCAACAGGGTCGGCAGAGACCCAGTACTTC; CDR3: CASSPTGSAETQYF
J: TRBJ2-2; size: NA; V: TRBV15; D: NA; DNA: TGTGCCACCAGCAGAGATAAAGCCTATCGGGAGCTGTTTTTT; CDR3: CATSRDKAYRELFF
J: TRBJ2-1; size: NA; V: TRBV11-2; D: TRBD1; DNA: TGTGCCAGCAGCTTGAGGGTTGGGACAGAGTTCTTC; CDR3: CASSLRVGTEFF
J: TRBJ1-6; size: NA; V: TRBV18; D: NA; DNA: TGTGCCAGCTCACCTGCGACAGTAGGAGTTTCACCCCTCCACTTT; CDR3: CASSPATVGVSPLHF
J: TRBJ1-1; size: NA; V: TRBV7-9; D: TRBD1; DNA: TGTGCCAGCAGCCCCAACAGGGGGCTGATAGGGACTGAAGCTTTCTTT; CDR3: CASSPNRGLIGTEAFF